The 12 T cell receptor beta chains reported below all come from one sample, sequenced in a study of CD8+CD57+ T cells in acquired aplastic anemia. Genomic DNA provided the template from which TCR beta VDJ and CDR3 profiles were obtained. MiXCR, run by TCRdb on the reads, gives a single entry per CDR3 protein. The table shows 200,000 to 300,000 distinct CDR3 sequences, with 82% occurring only once. Previously, flow cytometry had revealed CD8+CD57+ cell expansion in the patients chosen for sequencing. The sample was sorted CD4+, CD8+, or CD8+CD57+ T cells (not recorded which) from PBMCs. The receptors stem from a human donor with aplastic anemia.

This chain uses TRBV9 with TRBJ2-7, with D perhaps TRBD2 (5 bases). This CDR3 spans 13 amino acids. Germline V CDR1 and CDR2: SGDLS, YYNGEE. CDR3 loop: CASSGGSDTQQFV. The CDR3 nucleotides read TGTGCCAGCAGCGGAGGGTCAGATACGCAGCAGTTTGTC.

CDR3 DNA: TGTGCCAGCAGCTTGACAGGCACTAGCTCCTACGAGCAGTACGTC. Translation: CASSLTGTSSYEQYV. The rearrangement uses TRBV7-2 and TRBJ2-7, with a weak D call TRBD1 (6 bases). Per germline, CDR1 SGHTA and CDR2 FQGNSA. V was cut by 3 bases and J by 0 bases, with 12 bases left in between. The CDR3 spans 15 residues.

The rearrangement uses TRBV20-1 and TRBJ1-1, with no clear D. V lost 4 bases and J 11 bases, leaving 17 bases between the germline ends. CDR3 length: 12 amino acids. From germline, CDR1 is DFQATT and CDR2 SNEGSKA (reference sequence). The CDR3 region has the DNA TGCAGTGCTACCCGACGGGTGAATAATGCTTTCTTT. It codes for CSATRRVNNAFF.

The genes are TRBV5-4 and TRBJ2-3; D is ambiguous. The CDR3 has 12 residues. In germline, CDR1 is SGHNT, CDR2 YYREEE (reference sequence). V lost 4 bases and J 6 bases, leaving 9 bases between the germline ends. The CDR3: CASSPDDDTQYF. The DNA of the CDR3 is TGTGCCAGCAGCCCCGACGACGATACGCAGTATTTT.

CDR3 nucleotides: TGTGCCAGCAGTATAGATATCACAGCCTACACTGAGGCTTTCTTC. Encoded protein: CASSIDITAYTEAFF. The J gene is TRBJ2-1, the V gene TRBV7-8; no definite D call. The CDR3 is made up of 15 amino acids. CDR1 is SGHVS, CDR2 FQNEAQ, per germline. Trimming removed 6 bases at V and 16 bases at J, with 28 bases between.

CDR3 region: CASSEAYSTQPQYF. As DNA, the CDR3 is TGTGCCAGCAGCGAAGCGTATAGCACCCAGCCGCAGTATTTT. The V and J genes are TRBV7-8 and TRBJ1-5; D ambiguous. The J call may be faulty, since TRBJ2-3 better matches the DNA end. The CDR3 sequence is 14 residues long. CDR1 SGHVS and CDR2 FQNEAQ come from the germline V gene.

A word on this clonotype: This CDR3 is missing its conserved last phenylalanine or tryptophan, likely due to a read error. Because the CDR3's place on the DNA is in doubt, the DNA is left out and the CDR3 is given as listed by TCRdb. This chain links TRBV9 with TRBJ2-3; the D call in the table, TRBD1, was not verified against the DNA. CDR1 SGDLS and CDR2 YYNGEE come from the germline V gene. Including both end residues, the CDR3 is 13 amino acids long. The CDR3 is CASSGGGREGRNT.

The genes are TRBV7-6 and TRBJ1-2, with a possible D match to TRBD1 (5 bases). This CDR3 has 15 amino acids. Germline CDR1 SGHVS, CDR2 FNYEAQ. The V end lost 3 bases, the J end lost 13 bases, and 24 bases lay between the germline ends. The CDR3 protein is CASSLTGQVTEAFTF. CDR3 nucleotide sequence: TGTGCCAGCAGCTTGACGGGGCAAGTCACTGAAGCTTTCACCTTC. Full variable domain (missing parts from reference TRBV7-6 and TRBJ1-2): GAGVSQSPRYKVTKRGQDVALRCDPISGHVSLYWYRQALGQGPEFLTYFNYEAQQDKSGLPNDRFSAERPEGSISTLTIQRTEQRDSAMYRCASSLTGQVTEAFTFGSGTRLTVV.

Points on this clonotype: At one boundary the junction diverges from the germline segment, which might be a read error. The genes are TRBV10-3 and TRBJ1-1; D remains unclear. Germline V gene sequence: CDR1 ENHRY, CDR2 SYGVKD. The CDR3 has 13 amino acids. The CDR3 protein is CAIRSAMNTEAFF. In nucleotides, the CDR3 is TGTGCCATCAGATCGGCCATGAACACTGAAGCCTTCTTT.

This chain links TRBV29-1 with TRBJ2-7; perhaps TRBD2 as D (7 bases). Looked up from germline, CDR1 is SQVTM and CDR2 is ANQGSEA. Trimming cost V 6 bases and J 2 bases, with 20 bases left between them. The CDR3 has 15 amino acids. Here the CDR3 DNA reads TGCAGCGTAATAGCGGTCGCGGGGGCCGCCTACGAGCAGTACTTC. Encoded protein: CSVIAVAGAAYEQYF.

The CDR3 is CAWGSSYEQYF. The CDR3 DNA reads as TGTGCCTGGGGAAGCTCCTACGAGCAGTACTTC. The chain combines TRBV30 with TRBJ2-7, with D uncertain. CDR1 is GTSNPN and CDR2 is SVGIG in the germline V gene (reference sequence). V lost 5 bases, J lost 0 bases, and 5 bases lay in between. This CDR3 is built from 11 residues. The full variable domain, its missing parts supplied by reference TRBV30 and TRBJ2-7, is SQTIHQWPATLVQPVGSPLSLECTVEGTSNPNLYWYRQAAGRGLQLLFYSVGIGQISSEVPQNLSASRPQDRQFILSSKKLLLSDSGFYLCAWGSSYEQYFGPGTRLTVT.

CDR3 residues: CASSRAFSGNTIYF. CDR3 nucleotides: TGTGCCAGCAGCAGGGCGTTCTCTGGAAACACCATATATTTT. The chain employs TRBV2 and TRBJ1-3; perhaps TRBD1 as D (5 bases). In germline, CDR1 is SNHLY, CDR2 FYNNEI. V was clipped by 6 bases and J by 0 bases, with 9 bases between them. The CDR3 has 14 amino acids. Using reference TRBV2 and TRBJ1-3 for the parts outside the CDR3, the full variable domain is EPEVTQTPSHQVTQMGQEVILRCVPISNHLYFYWYRQILGQKVEFLVSFYNNEISEKSEIFDDQFSVERPDGSNFTLKIRSTKLEDSAMYFCASSRAFSGNTIYFGEGSWLTVV.